This T cell receptor (beta chain) derives from a study of control samples from healthy donors and cancer patients. The table came from immunoSEQ multiplex PCR; TCRdb's copy has only in-frame clones and leaves some out. The table lists roughly 160,000 clones, around 88% of them singletons. The trim removed 3 bases at V and 1 base at J, leaving 2 bases unmatched. Germline V gene lookup returns CDR1 WNHNN and CDR2 SYGVQD (reference sequence). The CDR3 has 15 amino acids. This chain connects TRBV10-1 to TRBJ2-5; TRBD2 aligns across 10 bases. Sequencing was carried out using blood. The origin of this receptor is a woman younger than 45 in good health. In DNA form, the CDR3 reads TGCGCCAGCAGTGACGCTAGCGGGGGCCAAGAGACCCAGTACTTC. It is translated as CASSDASGGQETQYF.